This TCR beta chain was documented in a study of T cell changes during pregnancy in multiple sclerosis. The germline V and J ends were trimmed by 4 bases and 3 bases, with 7 bases remaining between them. The CDR3 sequence is 13 residues long. The germline V gene has CDR1 SGHAT and CDR2 FQNNGV. Here immunoSEQ multiplex PCR was the method, and the copy in TCRdb shows in-frame clones only, minus some. The sample has 70,000 to 75,000 clones, 80% to 95% seen once. The chain couples TRBV11-2 to TRBJ2-4; D may be TRBD2 (5 bases). The sequence came from a female donor with multiple sclerosis, enrolled in a pregnancy study. This material consisted of peripheral blood, taken in the second trimester of pregnancy. This chain's CDR3 is CASSSSGKNIQYF. CDR3 nucleotide sequence: TGTGCCAGCAGCTCCAGCGGCAAAAACATTCAGTACTTC.